The 28 T cell receptor beta chains below come from one sample, sequenced in a study of blood T cell repertoires in COVID-19. Profiled with immunoSEQ multiplex PCR; TCRdb holds only in-frame clones, not every one. The data contain 50,000 to 65,000 clones, roughly 80% of them singletons. Sequencing was carried out using peripheral blood. The receptors here all came from a woman aged 60-75 years with acute or convalescent COVID-19.

The chain employs TRBV7-8 and TRBJ1-5; D gene uncertain. CDR1 is SGHVS and CDR2 is FQNEAQ in the germline V gene. The CDR3 runs 16 residues. The V end lost 0 bases, the J end lost 1 base, and 10 bases lay between the germline ends. CDR3 protein: CASSLANGLSNQPQHF. The CDR3 nucleotides read TGTGCCAGCAGCTTAGCGAACGGACTAAGCAATCAGCCCCAGCATTTT.

The count of this clone is one. The chain has TRBV6-6 and TRBJ2-7, with 8 bases fitting TRBD1. Germline V lookup: CDR1 MNHNY, CDR2 SVGAGI (reference sequence). The ends lost 5 bases at V and 3 bases at J; junction bases unmatched: 6. The CDR3 runs to 14 residues. CDR3 residues: CASSQDRGNYEQYF. The CDR3 DNA follows: TGTGCCAGCAGTCAAGACAGGGGAAACTACGAGCAGTACTTC.

The chain carries TRBV12-5 and TRBJ2-3; D perhaps matches TRBD2 (6 bases). V was trimmed by 9 bases and J by 5 bases, leaving 24 bases between them. Germline CDR1 is LGHNT and CDR2 is FRNRAP. The CDR3 is 16 amino acids. The CDR3 here is CASSGWGGRALDTQYF. The CDR3 DNA sequence: TGTGCTAGCAGTGGTTGGGGAGGAAGAGCGTTAGATACGCAGTATTTT.

The gene calls are TRBV7-2 and TRBJ2-1, with 8 bases aligning to TRBD2. Trimming took 1 base from V and 5 from J; bases not matched to a gene: 7. Germline V gene lookup returns CDR1 SGHTA and CDR2 FQGNSA. This CDR3 has 16 residues. For the CDR3, the DNA is TGTGCCAGCAGCTTAGTTGGAGCGGGAGTGGACAATGAGCAGTTCTTC. Its translation: CASSLVGAGVDNEQFF.

The chain joins TRBV10-1 to TRBJ2-7, with a weak D call TRBD2 (5 bases). Germline V CDR1 and CDR2: WNHNN, SYGVQD (reference sequence). The CDR3 loop spans 13 amino acids. V was shortened by 3 bases and J by 7 bases, with 13 bases between the two germline ends. The CDR3 region has the DNA TGCGCCAGCAGTGAACGATACTCGGGGGAGCAGTACTTC. This sequence encodes CASSERYSGEQYF.

The V and J genes are TRBV18 and TRBJ2-7; D might be TRBD1 (6 bases). CDR1 and CDR2 from the germline V gene are KGHSH and LQKENI. V was pared by 2 bases and J by 6 bases, with 14 bases between. This CDR3 contains 14 residues. The CDR3 DNA reads as TGTGCCAGCTCACCAATAGGCAGGGGCGCCGAGCAGTACTTC. Translated: CASSPIGRGAEQYF. The full variable domain, in which reference TRBV18 and TRBJ2-7 provide the parts outside the CDR3, is NAGVMQNPRHLVRRRGQEARLRCSPMKGHSHVYWYRQLPEEGLKFMVYLQKENIIDESGMPKERFSAEFPKEGPSILRIQQVVRGDSAAYFCASSPIGRGAEQYFGPGTRLTVT.

The rearrangement uses TRBV14 and TRBJ2-1, with a possible D match to TRBD1 (6 bases). V was cut by 7 bases and J by 4 bases, with 17 bases left in between. The germline gives CDR1 SGHDN, CDR2 FVKESK. The CDR3 loop spans 15 amino acids. Here the CDR3 reads CASTMGAVGYNEQFF. The CDR3 region has the DNA TGTGCCAGCACCATGGGGGCAGTAGGGTACAATGAGCAGTTCTTC.

This clone was seen a single time. The genes are TRBV2 and TRBJ1-4; tentative D call: TRBD1 (6 bases). The V and J ends lost 8 bases and 1 base respectively, with 14 bases between them. CDR3 size: 15 residues. CDR1 SNHLY and CDR2 FYNNEI come from the germline V gene. The CDR3, as DNA: TGTGCCAGCGGGGGATTAGGGGGAACTAATGAAAAACTGTTTTTT. Translating it yields CASGGLGGTNEKLFF.

The chain joins TRBV6-5 to TRBJ2-3, with D possibly TRBD2 on 6 matching bases. CDR1 is MNHEY, CDR2 SVGAGI, per germline. Trimming removed 6 bases at V and 7 bases at J, with 11 bases between. The CDR3 runs to 12 residues. The CDR3 reads CASSTGLHTQYF. CDR3 in DNA: TGTGCCAGCAGCACGGGACTCCATACGCAGTATTTT.

This clone was observed once. The chain links TRBV5-8 to TRBJ2-7, with TRBD2 matching 8 bases. CDR3 length: 15 residues. The V and J ends lost 4 bases and 3 bases, in that order; junction bases with no gene match: 9. Germline V gene lookup returns CDR1 SGHTS and CDR2 YDEGEE. In DNA, the CDR3 is TGTGCCAGCAGCAGGCCCAGGACTAGCAGCTACGAGCAGTACTTC. It specifies CASSRPRTSSYEQYF. The whole variable domain, filled in from reference TRBV5-8 and TRBJ2-7, reads EAGVTQSPTHLIKTRGQQATLRCSPISGHTSVYWYQQALGLGLQFLLWYDEGEERNRGNFPPRFSGRQFPNYSSELNVNALELEDSALYLCASSRPRTSSYEQYFGPGTRLTVT.

This chain joins TRBV19 and TRBJ1-5; 11 bases line up with TRBD1. CDR3 length: 16 residues. V gave up 7 bases and J gave up 4 bases; unmatched junction bases: 9. CDR1 is LNHDA, CDR2 SQIVND, per germline (reference sequence). The CDR3 DNA sequence: TGTGCCAGTAAAGAGGACAGGGGGCTTCAGAATCAGCCCCAGCATTTT. It yields the protein CASKEDRGLQNQPQHF. Variable domain in full (rest from reference TRBV19 and TRBJ1-5): DGGITQSPKYLFRKEGQNVTLSCEQNLNHDAMYWYRQDPGQGLRLIYYSQIVNDFQKGDIAEGYSVSREKKESFPLTVTSAQKNPTAFYLCASKEDRGLQNQPQHFGDGTRLSIL.

The chain uses TRBV9 and TRBJ2-5; D is perhaps TRBD1 (7 bases). Deletions cut 2 bases from V and 4 bases from J, with 18 bases between. CDR1 is SGDLS, CDR2 YYNGEE, per germline. CDR3 length: 16 residues. DNA of the CDR3: TGTGCCAGCAGCGTCGACTTCGGAGGGGGCGGAGAGACCCAGTACTTC. It yields the protein CASSVDFGGGGETQYF.

This chain joins TRBV9 and TRBJ1-5, with D possibly matching TRBD1 (6 bases). The CDR3 is 15 residues long. Trimming pared 3 bases from V and 6 bases from J, leaving 16 bases between. The germline gives CDR1 SGDLS, CDR2 YYNGEE. The CDR3 bases are TGTGCCAGCAGCGCACAGGGAGGGGTTGGTCAGCCCCAGCATTTT. Its protein product is CASSAQGGVGQPQHF.

The V and J genes are TRBV3-1 (or the pseudogene TRBV3-2) and TRBJ2-5; 11 bases map to TRBD2. V shed 7 bases and J 5 bases; nucleotides not matched to a gene: 6. The CDR3 loop spans 14 amino acids. Germline V gene sequence: CDR1 LGHDT, CDR2 YNNKEL (reference sequence). CDR3 sequence: CASTPLAGGETQYF. CDR3 nucleotides: TGTGCCAGCACCCCGCTAGCGGGAGGTGAGACCCAGTACTTC.

This chain joins TRBV10-3 and TRBJ2-1; possibly TRBD1 for D (6 bases). V lost 5 bases to trimming and J lost 4 bases, with 15 bases between them. Germline CDR1 ENHRY, CDR2 SYGVKD. The CDR3 has 15 amino acids. CDR3 residues: CAISPQGLGYNEQFF. The DNA for the CDR3 is TGTGCCATCAGTCCCCAGGGGTTAGGTTACAATGAGCAGTTCTTC.

V gene TRBV3-1 (or the pseudogene TRBV3-2) combines with J gene TRBJ2-2, with 12 positions matching TRBD2. Trimming cost V 0 bases and J 5 bases; bases outside gene matches: 10. Germline V lookup: CDR1 LGHDT, CDR2 YNNKEL (reference sequence). The CDR3 contains 19 residues. CDR3 residues: CASSQDLSGLAGRTGELFF. For the CDR3, the DNA is TGTGCCAGCAGCCAAGACTTAAGCGGACTAGCGGGACGGACCGGGGAGCTGTTTTTT.

This chain uses TRBV18 with TRBJ2-4; tentative D call: TRBD2 (6 bases). V lost 3 bases, J lost 6 bases, and 6 bases lay in between. Germline V gene lookup returns CDR1 KGHSH and CDR2 LQKENI. The CDR3 is 12 residues long. CDR3 bases: TGTGCCAGCTCACCCGGGGGAAACATTCAGTACTTC. Amino acids: CASSPGGNIQYF.

The chain employs TRBV5-1 and TRBJ2-4, with D possibly TRBD2 on 6 matching bases. Germline values: CDR1 SGHRS, CDR2 YFSETQ. This CDR3 region has 15 residues. V lost 2 bases and J 0 bases, leaving 9 bases between the germline ends. CDR3 coding DNA: TGCGCCAGCAGCTTCAGAGCGGGAGCCAAAAACATTCAGTACTTC. As protein: CASSFRAGAKNIQYF.

This clone was picked up a small number of times. The V call is TRBV7-3, the J call TRBJ1-2; D is perhaps TRBD1 (5 bases). CDR3 length equals 14 residues. Trimming shortened V by 8 bases and J by 4 bases, and 17 bases separated the two germline ends. Germline V lookup: CDR1 SGHTA, CDR2 FQGTGA. CDR3 nucleotide sequence: TGTGCCAGCCGGGTGGGGCCTTCCGCCTATGGCTACACCTTC. This gives the protein CASRVGPSAYGYTF.

The chain carries TRBV18 and TRBJ2-1, with 7 bases that match TRBD1. The V gene end was trimmed by 5 bases and the J gene end by 12 bases; junction bases not matched to a gene: 10. Germline V CDR1 and CDR2: KGHSH, LQKENI. This CDR3 is built from 13 residues. The CDR3, as DNA: TGTGCCAGCTCATTACCTGACAGGGTAGCGCAGTTCTTC. Protein product: CASSLPDRVAQFF.

The sample holds a few counts of this clone. The chain is built from TRBV7-9 and TRBJ2-7; a weak D match, TRBD1 (5 bases). The CDR3 length is 11 residues. Germline lookup yields CDR1 SEHNR and CDR2 FQNEAQ (reference sequence). The V and J ends lost 2 bases and 10 bases respectively, with 9 bases between them. CDR3 nucleotides: TGTGCCAGCAGCTTACAGGGCCAACAGTACTTC. Amino acid sequence: CASSLQGQQYF.

CDR3 coding DNA: TGTGCCTGGAGTCCTCGCTCTGGAAACACCATATATTTT. Translated: CAWSPRSGNTIYF. The chain employs TRBV30 and TRBJ1-3; D uncertain. Germline CDR1 reads GTSNPN; CDR2 reads SVGIG (reference sequence). The CDR3 totals 13 residues. V was shortened by 2 bases and J by 0 bases, with 5 bases between the two germline ends.

Written as DNA, the CDR3 is TGTGCCAGCAGCCGAAGAGGGACTAATGAAAAACTGTTTTTT. It codes for CASSRRGTNEKLFF. The J gene is TRBJ1-4, the V gene TRBV3-1 (or the pseudogene TRBV3-2), with D unclear. Trimming took 4 bases from V and 2 from J, leaving 8 bases between them. Germline values: CDR1 LGHDT, CDR2 YNNKEL (reference sequence). The CDR3 runs 14 residues.

The V and J genes are TRBV5-1 and TRBJ2-1, with D possibly matching TRBD1 (5 bases). The V end was cut by 0 bases, the J end by 5 bases, with 9 bases between. This CDR3 spans 14 amino acids. The germline gives CDR1 SGHRS, CDR2 YFSETQ. The CDR3 loop is CASSLGGHNNEQFF. CDR3 DNA sequence: TGCGCCAGCAGCTTGGGAGGACACAACAATGAGCAGTTCTTC.

This sequence joins TRBV9 and TRBJ2-5; 11 bases line up with TRBD2. With 4 bases clipped from V and 5 bases from J, the junction kept 10 bases outside the gene matches. The CDR3 runs 16 residues. The germline gives CDR1 SGDLS, CDR2 YYNGEE. CDR3 DNA sequence: TGTGCCAGCAGCCCCCGGCTAGCGGGGGGTTTGGAGACCCAGTACTTC. Encoded protein: CASSPRLAGGLETQYF.

This chain joins TRBV28 and TRBJ2-7, with TRBD1 as a possible D gene (6 bases). Germline lookup yields CDR1 MDHEN and CDR2 SYDVKM. The CDR3 is 14 residues long. Deletions cut 7 bases from V and 2 bases from J, with 15 bases between. The CDR3 DNA reads TGTGCCAGCATCTTAGGGGGTTCGACCTACGAGCAGTACTTC. Protein: CASILGGSTYEQYF.

For this clone: The germline gene is not matched at one end of the junction; a read error may be the cause. The rearrangement joins TRBV7-8 to TRBJ1-4, with 7 nucleotides matching TRBD1. Germline V gene lookup returns CDR1 SGHVS and CDR2 FQNEAQ. The CDR3 is made up of 14 amino acids. The CDR3 DNA reads as TGTGCCAGCAGCTCCGGTTCCGCGAGACAGGGCCTAACTTTT. Translation gives CASSSGSARQGLTF.

The CDR3 sequence is CASSSNSGMDEQFF. The CDR3 region has the DNA TGCGCCAGCAGCTCGAATAGCGGCATGGATGAGCAGTTCTTC. The V gene is TRBV5-1, the J gene TRBJ2-1; possible D gene TRBD2, 6 bases. Germline V gene lookup returns CDR1 SGHRS and CDR2 YFSETQ. This CDR3 region has 14 residues. V was pared by 3 bases and J by 8 bases, with 15 bases between.